These 11 T cell receptor beta chains share one sample of origin, sequenced in a study of CD8 T cells in ankylosing spondylitis. General study results and limits: A TCR beta motif of under ten highly homologous variants appeared characteristic of ankylosing spondylitis blood.

Their antigens remain unidentified. Each CDR3 protein is one row after TCRdb ran MiXCR on the 5' RACE reads. This sample has 500,000 to 550,000 distinct CDR3 sequences; about 12% occur once, and the top ten carry about 6.5%. The sequencing sample was made of blood, either unsorted or a sorted T cell fraction (not recorded which). The receptors stem from a male donor with ankylosing spondylitis.

This clonotype was counted at least ten times. The rearrangement links TRBV5-1 to TRBJ2-3, with 9 positions matching TRBD1. The CDR3 is 13 residues long. Germline V gene sequence: CDR1 SGHRS, CDR2 YFSETQ. V dropped 6 bases and J dropped 3; count of bases not matched to a gene: 2. DNA for the CDR3: TGCGCCAGCACCGGACAGGGGACAGATACGCAGTATTTT. It translates to CASTGQGTDTQYF. The whole variable domain, remainder taken from reference TRBV5-1 and TRBJ2-3, is KAGVTQTPRYLIKTRGQQVTLSCSPISGHRSVSWYQQTPGQGLQFLFEYFSETQRNKGNFPGRFSGRQFSNSRSEMNVSTLELGDSALYLCASTGQGTDTQYFGPGTRLTVL.

This clonotype came up a few times. The chain joins TRBV5-1 to TRBJ2-1; no clear D. Germline assignment: CDR1 SGHRS and CDR2 YFSETQ. This CDR3 comprises 14 residues. The V end lost 0 bases, the J end lost 5 bases, and 9 bases lay between the germline ends. The CDR3 reads CASSLEVTNNEQFF. Written as DNA, the CDR3 is TGCGCCAGCAGCTTGGAAGTCACTAACAATGAGCAGTTCTTC.

This clonotype was counted between two and nine times. The chain uses TRBV3-1 and TRBJ2-7; no clear D. Germline CDR1 is LGHDT and CDR2 is YNNKEL (reference sequence). There are 14 residues in the CDR3. V gave up 1 base and J gave up 3 bases, with 10 bases separating them. The CDR3 DNA reads as TGTGCCAGCAGCCAAGGTACAGACTTCTACGAGCAGTACGTC. Protein: CASSQGTDFYEQYV.

This clonotype showed up just a few times. V usage is TRBV20-1 and J usage is TRBJ2-2; no reliable D call. Germline CDR1 is DFQATT and CDR2 is SNEGSKA (reference sequence). Deletions cut 7 bases from V and 4 bases from J, with 16 bases between. The CDR3 has 14 residues. The CDR3 region is CSGKGERVTGELFF. Written as DNA, the CDR3 is TGCAGTGGAAAGGGTGAAAGGGTCACCGGGGAGCTGTTTTTT.

V usage is TRBV20-1 and J usage is TRBJ2-3; 14 bases agree with TRBD2. This CDR3 comprises 15 residues. Losses at the gene ends were 3 bases for V and 2 bases for J; bases not matched to a gene: 1. From germline, CDR1 is DFQATT and CDR2 SNEGSKA (reference sequence). CDR3 sequence reads: CSARTSGRATDTQYF. In nucleotides, the CDR3 is TGCAGTGCTAGGACTAGCGGGAGGGCCACAGATACGCAGTATTTT.

This clonotype has ten or more counts. The V and J genes are TRBV27 and TRBJ1-5; the match to TRBD1 covers 10 bases. This CDR3 is built from 16 residues. The J segment lost 0 bases and the V segment lost 4 bases, leaving 3 bases of the junction unmatched. Germline V gene data show CDR1 as MNHEY and CDR2 as SMNVEV (reference sequence). The CDR3, as DNA: TGTGCCAGCAGTTCCCGGACAGGGGGTAGCAATCAGCCCCAGCATTTT. Its translation: CASSSRTGGSNQPQHF.

The table lists this clonotype with a few counts. The chain couples TRBV24-1 to TRBJ2-2, with 12 positions matching TRBD2. The CDR3 is made up of 17 amino acids. Germline assignment: CDR1 KGHDR and CDR2 SFDVKD. V dropped 3 bases and J dropped 3; count of bases not matched to a gene: 4. In DNA form, the CDR3 reads TGTGCCACCAGTGATCCCGCTAGCGGGAGGGACACCGGGGAGCTGTTTTTT. Translated, it gives CATSDPASGRDTGELFF.

The J gene is TRBJ2-7, the V gene TRBV20-1; 8 bases align to TRBD2. The CDR3 runs to 13 residues. Germline loops: CDR1 DFQATT, CDR2 SNEGSKA (reference sequence). Trimming removed 5 bases from V and 3 bases from J; junction bases left unmatched: 6. The CDR3 reads CSAPTGTSYEQYF. The CDR3 nucleotides are TGCAGTGCTCCGACCGGGACTAGCTACGAGCAGTACTTC.

The V call is TRBV29-1, the J call TRBJ2-1; the match to TRBD2 covers 9 bases. J gave up 7 bases and V 5 bases, and 12 bases lay outside the gene matches. This CDR3 comprises 15 residues. From germline, CDR1 is SQVTM and CDR2 ANQGSEA. The CDR3 coding sequence is TGCAGCGTTCTTTCCGGGACTAGCTCTTTTAATGAGCAGTTCTTC. This gives the protein CSVLSGTSSFNEQFF.

The rearrangement joins TRBV20-1 to TRBJ1-1; 10 nucleotides line up with TRBD1. Germline V gene sequence: CDR1 DFQATT, CDR2 SNEGSKA (reference sequence). The length of the CDR3 is 14 residues. The trim removed 3 bases at V and 5 bases at J, leaving 6 bases unmatched. DNA of the CDR3: TGCAGTGCTAGGGGACAGGGGCGGTGGACTGAAGCTTTCTTT. Translated, it gives CSARGQGRWTEAFF.

V and J are TRBV10-3 and TRBJ2-1; perhaps TRBD1 as D (5 bases). This CDR3 is 15 amino acids long. Germline-derived CDR1 and CDR2 are ENHRY and SYGVKD. V lost 7 bases to trimming and J lost 6 bases, with 19 bases between them. The chain's CDR3 is CAINHDRTTGNEQFF. CDR3 bases: TGTGCCATCAATCATGACCGGACAACAGGCAATGAGCAGTTCTTC.